These T cell receptor beta chains were read from a single sample in a study of CD8+CD57+ T cells in acquired aplastic anemia. TCRdb fed the reads into MiXCR, producing one record per CDR3 protein. The table includes 150,000 or so distinct CDR3 sequences, under 55% detected once. Sequencing was done on a sample of sorted CD4+, CD8+, or CD8+CD57+ T cells (not recorded which) from PBMCs. Receptors were obtained from a human donor with aplastic anemia. Each CDR3 is given with its conserved first and last residue. D genes are given only for firm matches. Clone size appears in some rows only: once, few, many, or a class for an expanded clone.

v_call	j_call	d_call	clone_size	cdr3_aa	cdr3_nt
TRBV10-3	TRBJ2-7	-	-	CAISATGLHYEQYF	TGTGCCATCAGTGCTACAGGCTTACACTACGAGCAGTACTTC
TRBV5-8	TRBJ2-2	TRBD1	-	CASSWGGQVAGELFF	TGTGCCAGCAGCTGGGGTGGACAGGTCGCCGGGGAGCTGTTTTTT
TRBV7-6	TRBJ2-1	-	many	CASSSSGPSSYNEQFF	TGTGCCAGCAGCTCCAGCGGTCCCAGCTCCTACAATGAGCAGTTCTTC
TRBV28	TRBJ1-1	TRBD1	-	CASGRAGGATMDTEAFF	TGTGCCAGCGGTCGAGCAGGGGGCGCAACCATGGACACTGAAGCTTTCTTT
TRBV10-1	TRBJ2-7	TRBD1	-	CASSLDGRGRDEQYF	TGCGCCAGCAGCTTGGACGGCAGGGGGCGCGACGAGCAGTACTTC
TRBV19	TRBJ2-4	-	few	CASSMGSKNIQYF	TGTGCCAGTTCCATGGGGTCCAAAAACATTCAGTACTTC
TRBV20-1	TRBJ2-1	-	many	CSARDLQGSYNEQFF	TGCAGTGCTAGAGATTTGCAGGGTTCCTACAATGAGCAGTTCTTC
TRBV5-1	TRBJ2-6	TRBD1	many	CASSLWTGANSGANVLTF	TGCGCCAGCAGCTTGTGGACAGGGGCAAACTCTGGGGCCAACGTCCTGACTTTC
TRBV24-1	TRBJ2-1	TRBD2	-	CATSDVGLAGGNEQFF	TGTGCCACCAGTGACGTTGGACTAGCGGGGGGGAATGAGCAGTTCTTC
TRBV20-1	TRBJ2-7	-	few	CSASVPLGESYRRYF	TGCAGTGCTAGCGTCCCCCTCGGGGAAAGTTATCGGCGTTACTTC
TRBV11-2	TRBJ2-1	TRBD2	-	CASSVGLAKNNEQFF	TGTGCCAGCAGCGTGGGACTAGCGAAGAACAATGAGCAGTTCTTC
TRBV6-5	TRBJ2-5	-	-	CASSYSTSLAETQYF	TGTGCCAGCAGTTACTCGACTAGTTTAGCAGAGACCCAGTACTTC
TRBV5-1	TRBJ1-6	-	many	CASSLIEGGESPLHF	TGCGCCAGCAGCTTGATTGAAGGCGGAGAGTCACCCCTCCACTTT
TRBV2	TRBJ1-2	TRBD1	once	CASRNRGGDGYTF	TGTGCCAGCAGAAACAGGGGAGGGGATGGCTACACCTTC
TRBV5-1	TRBJ2-1	TRBD2	-	CASSFREANEQLF	TGCGCCAGCAGCTTTCGGGAGGCTAATGAGCAGCTCTTC
TRBV7-3	TRBJ2-7	TRBD2	-	CASSLGTSGGRSYEQYF	TGTGCCAGCAGCTTGGGGACTAGCGGGGGACGCTCCTACGAGCAGTACTTC
TRBV15	TRBJ1-4	-	-	CATSGTLESTNEKLFF	TGTGCCACCAGCGGTACCTTAGAGTCAACTAATGAAAAACTGTTTTTT
TRBV7-2	TRBJ1-2	-	many	CASTEPPDYGYTF	TGTGCCAGCACCGAACCACCCGACTATGGCTACACCTTC
TRBV11-3	TRBJ1-1	-	many	CASSFKGSNTEAFF	TGTGCCAGCAGCTTTAAGGGATCGAACACTGAAGCTTTCTTT
TRBV7-2	TRBJ2-2	-	many	CASSLGLNQRAGELFF	TGTGCCAGCAGCTTAGGACTCAACCAAAGGGCCGGGGAGCTGTTTTTT
TRBV19	TRBJ2-2	-	few	CASSPRPTDGELFF	TGTGCCAGCAGCCCCCGACCCACCGACGGGGAGCTGTTTTTT